This TCR beta chain was obtained from a study of blood T cell repertoires in COVID-19. Study-wide context: In each case, the material was cDNA or gDNA derived from T cells, B-cell-depleted T cells, or PBMCs.

Libraries were prepared by immunoSEQ multiplex PCR; TCRdb keeps only in-frame clonotypes and omits some of them. The table has more than 150,000 clones, about 87% seen once; the top ten hold about 0.96%. This clone has a handful of counts. Different DNA sequences within this sample yield the same CDR3. The CDR3 is 16 residues long. The germline gives CDR1 MNHEY, CDR2 SVGAGI. The trim removed 0 bases at V and 4 bases at J, leaving 6 bases unmatched. The rearrangement joins TRBV6-5 to TRBJ2-3; 8 bases agree with TRBD2. Sequencing used peripheral blood. The sequence was collected from a woman aged 18-29 years who had recovered from COVID-19. CDR3 residues: CASSYSGSGVPDTQYF. The CDR3, as DNA: TGTGCCAGCAGTTACTCGGGTAGCGGGGTCCCAGATACGCAGTATTTT.